A selection of T cell receptor beta chains follows, all from one sample in a study of blood T cells in healthy people across ages. TCRdb called the 5' RACE reads again in MiXCR, with one record for every CDR3 protein. This sample carries about 930,000 distinct CDR3 sequences, 25% to 35% of them seen once, and the ten largest clones take about 10%. The same sample was also studied in work on T cells of mothers and their children.

The source material was blood. These receptors were taken from a woman aged 40 to 50 in good health. The CDR3 runs from the conserved cysteine through the conserved F or W. The order of the fields is CDR3 protein, CDR3 DNA, J gene, D gene, V gene, clone size. D genes are given only for firm matches. Clone size, where shown, is once, few, many, or a class for clones that have expanded.

cdr3_aa: CASSSTPGDYGYTF
cdr3_nt: TGCGCCAGCAGCTCAACCCCAGGGGACTATGGCTACACCTTC
j_call: TRBJ1-2
d_call: NA
v_call: TRBV5-1
clone_size: many

cdr3_aa: CASSDWYSNQPQHF
cdr3_nt: TGTGCCAGCAGTGACTGGTATAGCAATCAGCCCCAGCATTTT
j_call: TRBJ1-5
d_call: NA
v_call: TRBV2
clone_size: few

cdr3_aa: CASSLATGANVLTF
cdr3_nt: TGCGCCAGCAGCTTGGCAACTGGGGCCAACGTCCTGACTTTC
j_call: TRBJ2-6
d_call: NA
v_call: TRBV5-1
clone_size: many

cdr3_aa: CASSQDGEGRYEQYF
cdr3_nt: TGCGCCAGCAGCCAAGATGGGGAGGGACGGTACGAGCAGTACTTC
j_call: TRBJ2-7
d_call: TRBD2
v_call: TRBV4-1
clone_size: NA

cdr3_aa: CASSPRTSRGAFF
cdr3_nt: TGTGCCAGCAGCCCGCGGACCTCCCGGGGAGCTTTCTTT
j_call: TRBJ1-1
d_call: NA
v_call: TRBV14
clone_size: NA

cdr3_aa: CASSPPPGNGSPLHF
cdr3_nt: TGTGCCAGCTCACCACCGCCGGGGAATGGTTCACCCCTCCACTTT
j_call: TRBJ1-6
d_call: NA
v_call: TRBV18
clone_size: NA

cdr3_aa: CSALTSGGLGGTAGGQFF
cdr3_nt: TGCAGTGCGCTGACTAGCGGGGGGCTAGGGGGAACCGCCGGGGGGCAGTTCTTC
j_call: TRBJ2-1
d_call: TRBD2
v_call: TRBV20-1
clone_size: few

cdr3_aa: CASSSTSGGNNEQFF
cdr3_nt: TGTGCCAGCAGCTCGACTAGCGGCGGAAACAATGAGCAGTTCTTC
j_call: TRBJ2-1
d_call: TRBD2
v_call: TRBV7-2
clone_size: NA

cdr3_aa: CASSPRVSGVYEQYF
cdr3_nt: TGCGCCAGCAGCCCTCGGGTTAGCGGGGTTTACGAGCAGTACTTC
j_call: TRBJ2-7
d_call: TRBD2
v_call: TRBV4-1
clone_size: few

cdr3_aa: CASSLRTGGEETQYF
cdr3_nt: TGCGCCAGCAGCCTTCGGACAGGGGGCGAGGAGACCCAGTACTTC
j_call: TRBJ2-5
d_call: TRBD1
v_call: TRBV5-1
clone_size: NA

cdr3_aa: CASSPTGAYGYTF
cdr3_nt: TGTGCCAGCAGTCCGACAGGGGCGTATGGCTACACCTTC
j_call: TRBJ1-2
d_call: TRBD1
v_call: TRBV2
clone_size: few

cdr3_aa: CASSQPYQGTQYF
cdr3_nt: TGTGCCAGCAGCCAACCCTACCAAGGGACCCAGTACTTC
j_call: TRBJ2-5
d_call: NA
v_call: TRBV14
clone_size: NA

cdr3_aa: CASSPPGQGMFF
cdr3_nt: TGTGCCAGCAGCCCACCCGGGCAGGGGATGTTCTTC
j_call: TRBJ2-1
d_call: NA
v_call: TRBV7-9
clone_size: many

cdr3_aa: CASSTGQPQHF
cdr3_nt: TGTGCCAGCAGTACCGGCCAGCCCCAGCATTTT
j_call: TRBJ1-5
d_call: NA
v_call: TRBV28
clone_size: few

cdr3_aa: CSVASGMGLRAEAFF
cdr3_nt: TGCAGCGTTGCTTCCGGGATGGGGCTTCGGGCTGAAGCTTTCTTT
j_call: TRBJ1-1
d_call: NA
v_call: TRBV29-1
clone_size: NA

cdr3_aa: CSVDAGRGTGVLFF
cdr3_nt: TGCAGCGTTGACGCAGGTCGAGGGACCGGGGTGCTGTTTTTT
j_call: TRBJ2-2
d_call: NA
v_call: TRBV29-1
clone_size: NA

cdr3_aa: CASSVDPSGVGEQFF
cdr3_nt: TGTGCCAGCAGCGTAGACCCTAGCGGGGTGGGGGAGCAGTTCTTC
j_call: TRBJ2-1
d_call: TRBD2
v_call: TRBV9
clone_size: many

cdr3_aa: CASSLVGGDVVNTEAFF
cdr3_nt: TGCGCCAGCAGCTTGGTCGGAGGGGATGTGGTCAACACTGAAGCTTTCTTT
j_call: TRBJ1-1
d_call: NA
v_call: TRBV5-1
clone_size: NA

cdr3_aa: CASGWRGGEQYF
cdr3_nt: TGTGCCAGCGGATGGCGGGGAGGGGAGCAGTACTTC
j_call: TRBJ2-7
d_call: TRBD2
v_call: TRBV25-1
clone_size: many

cdr3_aa: CASSKVQSTEQYF
cdr3_nt: TGTGCCAGTAGCAAGGTACAGTCTACGGAGCAGTACTTC
j_call: TRBJ2-7
d_call: NA
v_call: TRBV19
clone_size: NA

cdr3_aa: CASSPREKETQYF
cdr3_nt: TGTGCCAGCTCACCAAGGGAGAAAGAGACCCAGTACTTC
j_call: TRBJ2-5
d_call: NA
v_call: TRBV18
clone_size: NA

cdr3_aa: CAGSLAGGGYTF
cdr3_nt: TGTGCCGGCAGCTTAGCCGGGGGCGGCTACACCTTC
j_call: TRBJ1-2
d_call: NA
v_call: TRBV7-2
clone_size: NA

cdr3_aa: CASSAARDRADTQYF
cdr3_nt: TGTGCCAGCAGTGCCGCCCGGGACAGGGCAGATACGCAGTATTTT
j_call: TRBJ2-3
d_call: TRBD1
v_call: TRBV6-2/TRBV6-3
clone_size: few

cdr3_aa: CSARGIGELFF
cdr3_nt: TGCAGTGCTAGAGGGATCGGGGAGCTGTTTTTT
j_call: TRBJ2-2
d_call: NA
v_call: TRBV20-1
clone_size: NA

cdr3_aa: CSVEDLKGQGNVYEQYF
cdr3_nt: TGCAGCGTTGAAGATCTTAAGGGGCAGGGCAATGTCTACGAGCAGTACTTC
j_call: TRBJ2-7
d_call: NA
v_call: TRBV29-1
clone_size: few

cdr3_aa: CASSYTGQPDNEQFF
cdr3_nt: TGTGCCAGCAGTTACACTGGACAGCCCGACAATGAGCAGTTCTTC
j_call: TRBJ2-1
d_call: NA
v_call: TRBV6-5
clone_size: NA

cdr3_aa: CAGSPQYRDSEAFF
cdr3_nt: TGCGCCGGCAGCCCCCAATACCGGGACAGTGAAGCTTTCTTT
j_call: TRBJ1-1
d_call: TRBD1
v_call: TRBV5-1
clone_size: NA

cdr3_aa: CASSHPTAQRGALSTDTQYF
cdr3_nt: TGTGCCAGCAGCCATCCCACAGCGCAGCGGGGGGCCCTAAGCACAGATACGCAGTATTTT
j_call: TRBJ2-3
d_call: TRBD2
v_call: TRBV3-1
clone_size: few

cdr3_aa: CASSFQTGLYEQYF
cdr3_nt: TGTGCCAGCAGCTTCCAGACAGGGCTCTACGAGCAGTACTTC
j_call: TRBJ2-7
d_call: TRBD1
v_call: TRBV28
clone_size: many

cdr3_aa: CASSSRTGTVELFF
cdr3_nt: TGTGCCAGCAGCTCCAGGACGGGGACGGTGGAGCTGTTTTTT
j_call: TRBJ2-2
d_call: NA
v_call: TRBV7-9
clone_size: NA

cdr3_aa: CSARRQAGYNEQFF
cdr3_nt: TGCAGTGCGAGACGACAGGCGGGCTACAATGAGCAGTTCTTC
j_call: TRBJ2-1
d_call: NA
v_call: TRBV20-1
clone_size: NA

cdr3_aa: CASSLGQVGAWTDTQYF
cdr3_nt: TGTGCCAGCAGTTTAGGGCAGGTCGGGGCGTGGACAGATACGCAGTATTTT
j_call: TRBJ2-3
d_call: NA
v_call: TRBV28
clone_size: many

cdr3_aa: CSAHLGPGDSPLHF
cdr3_nt: TGCAGTGCCCACCTAGGGCCGGGTGATTCACCCCTCCACTTT
j_call: TRBJ1-6
d_call: NA
v_call: TRBV20-1
clone_size: few

cdr3_aa: CASSKIPYEQYF
cdr3_nt: TGTGCCAGCAGCAAAATACCTTACGAGCAGTACTTC
j_call: TRBJ2-7
d_call: NA
v_call: TRBV21-1
clone_size: many

cdr3_aa: CASSLRQPMNTEAFF
cdr3_nt: TGTGCCAGCAGTTTGAGACAGCCCATGAACACTGAAGCTTTCTTT
j_call: TRBJ1-1
d_call: NA
v_call: TRBV28
clone_size: few

cdr3_aa: CASSFPAGGTNYEQYF
cdr3_nt: TGTGCCAGCAGTTTCCCAGCGGGGGGGACAAACTACGAGCAGTACTTC
j_call: TRBJ2-7
d_call: TRBD2
v_call: TRBV28
clone_size: many

cdr3_aa: CASSGTAGGTGELFF
cdr3_nt: TGTGCCAGCAGCGGGACCGCTGGGGGAACCGGGGAGCTGTTTTTT
j_call: TRBJ2-2
d_call: NA
v_call: TRBV6-2/TRBV6-3
clone_size: few

cdr3_aa: CASSERYSNQPQHF
cdr3_nt: TGTGCCAGCAGTGAACGTTATAGCAATCAGCCCCAGCATTTT
j_call: TRBJ1-5
d_call: NA
v_call: TRBV6-4
clone_size: NA

cdr3_aa: CASSFQGATGELFF
cdr3_nt: TGTGCCAGCAGTTTTCAAGGTGCCACTGGGGAGCTGTTTTTT
j_call: TRBJ2-2
d_call: NA
v_call: TRBV12-3/TRBV12-4
clone_size: NA

cdr3_aa: CASSLRRGLDEKLFF
cdr3_nt: TGTGCCAGCTCGCTTCGCCGGGGACTCGATGAAAAACTGTTTTTT
j_call: TRBJ1-4
d_call: NA
v_call: TRBV18
clone_size: few